The sequence of this TCR beta chain was determined in a study of early T cells in non-severe SARS-CoV-2 infection. MiXCR, run by TCRdb on the 5' RACE reads, gives a single entry per CDR3 protein. Of some 87,000 distinct CDR3 sequences in the sample, around 13% are singletons; the top ten hold 1.1%. Trimming shortened V by 4 bases and J by 3 bases, and 13 bases separated the two germline ends. Germline V gene data show CDR1 as DFQATT and CDR2 as SNEGSKA (reference sequence). The CDR3 runs to 14 residues. The chain joins TRBV20-1 to TRBJ1-5; a possible D gene is TRBD1 (6 bases). Sequenced sample: whole blood. The source is an adult who was a healthcare worker with PCR-confirmed SARS-CoV-2 infection or an uninfected control (not recorded which). In DNA, the CDR3 is TGCAGTGCTATGAAGGGGGTCCCCAATCAGCCCCAGCATTTT. This gives the protein CSAMKGVPNQPQHF.